This T cell receptor beta chain comes out of a study of blood T cell repertoires in COVID-19. In the original workflow: Quantification of nucleated cells was approximated via reference gene primer amplification. This table comes from immunoSEQ multiplex PCR, and its TCRdb copy is limited to in-frame clones, with some not included. V, J and clone size derive from that table, while D and trimming were established from the DNA sequence. The sample has 400,000 to 500,000 clones, roughly 90% seen once. Participants' reported clinical history set cohort assignment. This receptor was taken from a woman aged 40 to 49 who had recovered from COVID-19. Sequenced sample: PBMCs or T cells enriched from blood (not recorded which).

The CDR3 reads CASSWGDRVYEQYF. The CDR3 region has the DNA TGTGCCAGCAGCTGGGGGGACAGGGTCTACGAGCAGTACTTC. This chain links TRBV5-4 with TRBJ2-7; TRBD1 matches 9 bases. The J segment lost 3 bases and the V segment lost 3 bases, leaving 4 bases of the junction unmatched. This CDR3 spans 14 amino acids. Germline V lookup: CDR1 SGHNT, CDR2 YYREEE (reference sequence). The variable domain in full, completed from reference TRBV5-4 and TRBJ2-7, reads ETGVTQSPTHLIKTRGQQVTLRCSSQSGHNTVSWYQQALGQGPQFIFQYYREEENGRGNFPPRFSGLQFPNYSSELNVNALELDDSALYLCASSWGDRVYEQYFGPGTRLTVT.